A selection of T cell receptor beta chains follows, all from one sample in a study of T-cell reconstitution after alpha-beta-depleted transplantation in children. MiXCR, run by TCRdb on the PCR reads, gives a single entry per CDR3 protein. Of roughly 400,000 distinct CDR3 sequences listed, approximately 41% were seen once; the top ten hold roughly 27%. The source was PBMCs, collected before TCRalphabeta/CD19-depleted stem cell transplant. These receptors came from a girl aged 2 to 9 with aplastic anemia, due to receive a stem cell transplant. Each CDR3 is given with its conserved first and last residue. The order of the fields is J gene, CDR3 length, V gene, D gene, clone size, CDR3 protein, CDR3 DNA. The D gene is left open where the match is weak. Size values are once, few and many counts, or a class for expanded clones, and some rows have none.

TRBJ2-1 | 18 | TRBV4-1 | TRBD2 | few | CASSQALAGVRSRNEQFF | TGCGCCAGCAGCCAAGCACTAGCGGGAGTAAGGTCTCGCAATGAGCAGTTCTTC
TRBJ1-2 | 15 | TRBV7-8 | TRBD1 | . | CASSGSGTGGGGYTF | TGTGCCAGCAGCGGATCCGGGACAGGGGGCGGTGGCTACACCTTC
TRBJ2-3 | 15 | TRBV5-1 | . | . | CASSLGAAFTDTQYF | TGCGCCAGCAGCTTGGGGGCGGCTTTCACAGATACGCAGTATTTT
TRBJ2-3 | 17 | TRBV12-3/TRBV12-4 | TRBD2 | . | CASSRTSGRPGPDTQYF | TGTGCCAGCAGTCGAACTAGCGGGAGGCCTGGACCAGATACGCAGTATTTT
TRBJ1-1 | 13 | TRBV20-1 | TRBD1 | . | CSARPTGETEAFF | TGCAGTGCTAGACCCACAGGGGAGACTGAAGCTTTCTTT
TRBJ2-3 | 15 | TRBV12-3/TRBV12-4 | . | . | CASSLFGGRTDTQYF | TGTGCCAGCAGCCTATTTGGTGGACGCACAGATACGCAGTATTTT
TRBJ2-5 | 15 | TRBV7-2 | . | . | CASSLGGGGPETQYF | TGTGCCAGCAGCTTAGGAGGGGGGGGTCCGGAGACCCAGTACTTC
TRBJ2-1 | 15 | TRBV4-2 | . | . | CASSQDRNRDNEQFF | TGTGCCAGCAGCCAAGATCGGAACAGGGACAATGAGCAGTTCTTC
TRBJ1-3 | 15 | TRBV4-3 | . | many | CASSLAGTGGNTIYF | TGCGCCAGCAGCCTCGCGGGAACAGGTGGAAACACCATATATTTT
TRBJ1-2 | 18 | TRBV24-1 | TRBD1 | few | CATRSHSGTDFANYGYTF | TGTGCCACCAGATCCCACTCCGGGACAGACTTTGCTAACTATGGCTACACCTTC